This TCR beta chain was retrieved from a study of identical twins. J was trimmed by 3 bases and V by 7 bases; bases with no gene match: 7. This CDR3 is 14 amino acids long. The V gene's germline CDR1 is MNHEY and CDR2 SMNVEV (reference sequence). A universal primer site came from template switching; cDNA carried unique molecular identifiers. Using its own MiXCR run on the 5' RACE reads, TCRdb lists one record per CDR3 protein. The table includes about 240,000 distinct CDR3 sequences, around 7.6% detected once. The same data also went into a second study, on yellow fever vaccine responses in identical twins.

Input material: CD8+ T cells sorted from blood. The clonotype originates from a young woman in good health. The chain links TRBV27 to TRBJ1-1; 8 bases are shared with TRBD1. CDR3: CASMRQGLYTEAFF. CDR3 DNA: TGTGCCAGCATGAGACAGGGGCTTTACACTGAAGCTTTCTTT.